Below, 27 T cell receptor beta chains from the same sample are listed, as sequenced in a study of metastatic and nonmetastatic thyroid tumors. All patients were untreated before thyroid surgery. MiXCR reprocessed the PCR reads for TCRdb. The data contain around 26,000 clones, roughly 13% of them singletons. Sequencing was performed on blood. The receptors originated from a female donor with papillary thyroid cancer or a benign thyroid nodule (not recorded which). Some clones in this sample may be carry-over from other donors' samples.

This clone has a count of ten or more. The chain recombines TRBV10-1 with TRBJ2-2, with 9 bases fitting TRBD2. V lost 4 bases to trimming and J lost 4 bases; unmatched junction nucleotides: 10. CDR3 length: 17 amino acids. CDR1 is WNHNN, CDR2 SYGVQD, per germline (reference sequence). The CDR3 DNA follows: TGCGCCAGCAGTGGGTCCGGGACTAGCCGGTCCACCGGGGAGCTGTTTTTT. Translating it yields CASSGSGTSRSTGELFF.

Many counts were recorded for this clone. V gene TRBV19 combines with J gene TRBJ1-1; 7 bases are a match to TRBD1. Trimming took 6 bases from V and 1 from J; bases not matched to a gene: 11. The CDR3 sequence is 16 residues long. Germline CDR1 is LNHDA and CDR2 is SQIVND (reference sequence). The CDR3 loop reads CASSSGQAGRNTEAFF. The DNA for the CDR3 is TGTGCCAGTAGCTCCGGACAGGCCGGACGGAACACTGAAGCTTTCTTT.

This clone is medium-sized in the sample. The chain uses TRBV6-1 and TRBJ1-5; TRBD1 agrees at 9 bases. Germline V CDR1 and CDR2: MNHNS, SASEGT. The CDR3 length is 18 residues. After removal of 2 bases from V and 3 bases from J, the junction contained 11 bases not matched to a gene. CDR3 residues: CASSEQLHGTGNNQPQHF. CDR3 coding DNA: TGTGCCAGCAGTGAACAACTCCACGGGACAGGGAACAATCAGCCCCAGCATTTT.

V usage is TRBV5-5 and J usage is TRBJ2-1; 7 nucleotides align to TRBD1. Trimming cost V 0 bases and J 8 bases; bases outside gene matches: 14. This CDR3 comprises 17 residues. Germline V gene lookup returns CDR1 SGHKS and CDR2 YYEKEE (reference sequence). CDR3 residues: CASSLGGPRQGLYEQFF. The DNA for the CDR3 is TGTGCCAGCAGCTTGGGGGGCCCGCGACAGGGCCTTTATGAGCAGTTCTTC.

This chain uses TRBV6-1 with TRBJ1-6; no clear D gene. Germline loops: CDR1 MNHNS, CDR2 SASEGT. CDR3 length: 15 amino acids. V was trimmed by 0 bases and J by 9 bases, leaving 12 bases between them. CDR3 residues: CASSEALGKGSPLHF. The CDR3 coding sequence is TGTGCCAGCAGTGAAGCTCTTGGCAAAGGTTCACCCCTCCACTTT.

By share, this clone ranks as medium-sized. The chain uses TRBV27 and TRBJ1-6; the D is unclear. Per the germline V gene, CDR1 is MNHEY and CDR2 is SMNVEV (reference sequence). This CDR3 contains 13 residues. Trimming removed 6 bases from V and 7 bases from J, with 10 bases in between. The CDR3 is CASRSSGNSPLHF. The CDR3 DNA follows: TGTGCCAGCAGGAGCTCCGGGAATTCACCCCTCCACTTT.

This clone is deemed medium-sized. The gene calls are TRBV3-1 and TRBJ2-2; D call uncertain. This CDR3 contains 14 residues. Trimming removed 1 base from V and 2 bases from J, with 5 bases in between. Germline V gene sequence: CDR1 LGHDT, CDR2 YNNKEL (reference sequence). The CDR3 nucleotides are TGTGCCAGCAGCCAAGGAATCAACACCGGGGAGCTGTTTTTT. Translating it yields CASSQGINTGELFF. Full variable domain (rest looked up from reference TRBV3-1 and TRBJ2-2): DTAVSQTPKYLVTQMGNDKSIKCEQNLGHDTMYWYKQDSKKFLKIMFSYNNKELIINETVPNRFSPKSPDKAHLNLHINSLELGDSAVYFCASSQGINTGELFFGEGSRLTVL.

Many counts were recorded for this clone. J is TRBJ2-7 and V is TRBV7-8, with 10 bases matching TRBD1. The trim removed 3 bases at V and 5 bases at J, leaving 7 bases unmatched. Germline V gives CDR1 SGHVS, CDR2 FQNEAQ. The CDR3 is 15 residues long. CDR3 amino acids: CASSFLRDRGHEQYF. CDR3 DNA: TGTGCCAGCAGCTTCCTCCGGGACAGGGGCCACGAGCAGTACTTC.

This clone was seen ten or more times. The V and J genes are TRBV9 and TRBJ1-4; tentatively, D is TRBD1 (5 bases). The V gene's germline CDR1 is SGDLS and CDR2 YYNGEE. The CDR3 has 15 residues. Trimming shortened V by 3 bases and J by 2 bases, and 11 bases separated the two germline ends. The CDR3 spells CASSEPGRTNEKLFF. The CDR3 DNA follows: TGTGCCAGCAGCGAGCCGGGACGGACTAATGAAAAACTGTTTTTT.

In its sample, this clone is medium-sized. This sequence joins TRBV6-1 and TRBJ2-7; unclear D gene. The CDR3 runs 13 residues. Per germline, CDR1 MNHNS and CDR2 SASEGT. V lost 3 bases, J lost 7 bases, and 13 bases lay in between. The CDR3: CASSDDPLGEQYF. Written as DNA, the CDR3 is TGTGCCAGCAGTGACGACCCGTTGGGGGAGCAGTACTTC.

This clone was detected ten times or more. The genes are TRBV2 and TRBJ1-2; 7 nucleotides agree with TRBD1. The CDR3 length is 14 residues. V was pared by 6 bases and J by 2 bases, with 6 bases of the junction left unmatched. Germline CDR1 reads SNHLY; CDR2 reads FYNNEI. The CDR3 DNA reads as TGTGCCAGCAGGGAAACAGGGGCCAACTATGGCTACACCTTC. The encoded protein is CASRETGANYGYTF.

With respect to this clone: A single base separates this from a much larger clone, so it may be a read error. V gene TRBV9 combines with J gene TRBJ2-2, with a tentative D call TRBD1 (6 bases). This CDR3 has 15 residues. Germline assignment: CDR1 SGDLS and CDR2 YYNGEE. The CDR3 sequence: CASSGGYQGPGERFF. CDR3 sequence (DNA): TGTGCCAGCAGCGGAGGATACCAGGGGCCCGGGGAGCGGTTTTTT.

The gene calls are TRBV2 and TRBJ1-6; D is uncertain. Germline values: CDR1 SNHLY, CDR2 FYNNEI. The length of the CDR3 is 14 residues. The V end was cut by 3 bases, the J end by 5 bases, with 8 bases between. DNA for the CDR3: TGTGCCAGCAGTGATCCGCGGGATAATTCACCCCTCCACTTT. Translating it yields CASSDPRDNSPLHF.

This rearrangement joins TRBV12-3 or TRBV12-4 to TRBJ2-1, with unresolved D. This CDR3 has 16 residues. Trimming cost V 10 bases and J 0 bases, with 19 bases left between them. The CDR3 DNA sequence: TGTGCCACCAAGTTTGATGGCGGAAGCTCCTACAATGAGCAGTTCTTC. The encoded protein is CATKFDGGSSYNEQFF.

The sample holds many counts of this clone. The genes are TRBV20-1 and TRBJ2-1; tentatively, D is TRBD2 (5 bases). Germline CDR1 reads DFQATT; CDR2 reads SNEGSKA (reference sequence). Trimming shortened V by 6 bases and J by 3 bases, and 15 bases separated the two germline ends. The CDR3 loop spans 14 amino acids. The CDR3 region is CSASSPAGYNEQFF. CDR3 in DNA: TGCAGTGCCTCTTCCCCCGCGGGCTACAATGAGCAGTTCTTC.

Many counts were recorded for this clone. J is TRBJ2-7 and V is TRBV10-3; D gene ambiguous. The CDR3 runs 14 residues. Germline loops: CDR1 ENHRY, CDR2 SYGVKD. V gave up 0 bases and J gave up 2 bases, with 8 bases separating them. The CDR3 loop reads CAISESKSAYEQYF. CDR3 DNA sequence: TGTGCCATCAGTGAGTCGAAATCGGCCTACGAGCAGTACTTC.

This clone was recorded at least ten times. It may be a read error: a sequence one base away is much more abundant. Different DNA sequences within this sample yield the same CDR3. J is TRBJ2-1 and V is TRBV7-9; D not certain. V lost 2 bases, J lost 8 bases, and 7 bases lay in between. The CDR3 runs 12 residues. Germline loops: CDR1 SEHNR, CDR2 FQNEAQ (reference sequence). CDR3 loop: CASSLRWDEQFF. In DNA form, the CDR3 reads TGTGCCAGCAGCTTACGCTGGGATGAGCAGTTCTTC.

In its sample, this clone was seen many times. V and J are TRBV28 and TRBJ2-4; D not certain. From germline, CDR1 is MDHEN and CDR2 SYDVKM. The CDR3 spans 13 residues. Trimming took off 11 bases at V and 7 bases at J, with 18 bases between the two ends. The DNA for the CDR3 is TGTGCCGGAAGAACATTGGCTTTTAACATTCAGTACTTC. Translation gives CAGRTLAFNIQYF.

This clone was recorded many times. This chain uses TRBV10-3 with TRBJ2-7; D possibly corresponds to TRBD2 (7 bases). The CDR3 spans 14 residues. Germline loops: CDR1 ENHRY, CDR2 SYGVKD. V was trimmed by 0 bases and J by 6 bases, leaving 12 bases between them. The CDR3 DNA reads TGTGCCATCAGTGAGTCCAACAGGGAGGGCGAGCAGTACTTC. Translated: CAISESNREGEQYF.

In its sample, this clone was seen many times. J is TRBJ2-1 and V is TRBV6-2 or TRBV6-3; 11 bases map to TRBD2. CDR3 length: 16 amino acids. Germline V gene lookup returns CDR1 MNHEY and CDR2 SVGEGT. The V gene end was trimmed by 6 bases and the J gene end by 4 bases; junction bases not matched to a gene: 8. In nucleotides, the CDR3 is TGTGCCAGCAGCCCCGCACTAGCGGGGGTATACAATGAGCAGTTCTTC. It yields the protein CASSPALAGVYNEQFF.

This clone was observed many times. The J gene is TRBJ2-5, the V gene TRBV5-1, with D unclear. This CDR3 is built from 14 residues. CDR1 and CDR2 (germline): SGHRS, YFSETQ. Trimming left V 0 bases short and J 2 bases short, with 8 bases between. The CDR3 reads CASSLAGQQETQYF. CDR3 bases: TGCGCCAGCAGCTTGGCCGGGCAGCAAGAGACCCAGTACTTC.

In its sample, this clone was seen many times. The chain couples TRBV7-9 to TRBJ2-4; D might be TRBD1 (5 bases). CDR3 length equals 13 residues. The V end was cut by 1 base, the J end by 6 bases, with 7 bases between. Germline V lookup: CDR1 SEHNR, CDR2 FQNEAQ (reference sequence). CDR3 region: CASSLEGSNIQYF. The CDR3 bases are TGTGCCAGCAGCTTAGAGGGGTCAAACATTCAGTACTTC.

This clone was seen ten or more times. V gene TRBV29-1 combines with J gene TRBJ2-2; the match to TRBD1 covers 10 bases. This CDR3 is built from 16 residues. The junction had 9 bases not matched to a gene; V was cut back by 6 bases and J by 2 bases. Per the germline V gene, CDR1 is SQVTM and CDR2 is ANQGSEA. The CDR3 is CSVLYRDRGNTGELFF. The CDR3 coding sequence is TGCAGCGTCCTCTACCGGGACAGGGGAAACACCGGGGAGCTGTTTTTT.

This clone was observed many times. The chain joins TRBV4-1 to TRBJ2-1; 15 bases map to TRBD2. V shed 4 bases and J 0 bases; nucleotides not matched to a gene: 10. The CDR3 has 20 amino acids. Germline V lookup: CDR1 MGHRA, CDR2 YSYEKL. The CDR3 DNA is TGCGCCAGCAGCCCCTCCGGACTAGCGGGAGGGCCTTTCTCCTACAATGAGCAGTTCTTC. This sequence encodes CASSPSGLAGGPFSYNEQFF.

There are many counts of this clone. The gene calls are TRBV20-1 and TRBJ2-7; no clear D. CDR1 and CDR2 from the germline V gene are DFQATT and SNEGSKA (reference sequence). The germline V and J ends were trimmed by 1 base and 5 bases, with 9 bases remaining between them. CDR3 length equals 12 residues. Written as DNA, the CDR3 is TGCAGTGCTAGAGTAGTGGGCAACGAGCAGTACTTC. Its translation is CSARVVGNEQYF.

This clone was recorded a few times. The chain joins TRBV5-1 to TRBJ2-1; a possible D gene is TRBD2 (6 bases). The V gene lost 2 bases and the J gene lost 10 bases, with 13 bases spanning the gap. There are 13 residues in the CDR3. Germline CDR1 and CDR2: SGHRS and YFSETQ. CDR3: CASSLGGPDEQFF. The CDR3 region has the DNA TGCGCCAGCAGCTTAGGAGGGCCTGACGAGCAGTTCTTC. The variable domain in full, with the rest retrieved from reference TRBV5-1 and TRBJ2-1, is KAGVTQTPRYLIKTRGQQVTLSCSPISGHRSVSWYQQTPGQGLQFLFEYFSETQRNKGNFPGRFSGRQFSNSRSEMNVSTLELGDSALYLCASSLGGPDEQFFGPGTRLTVL.

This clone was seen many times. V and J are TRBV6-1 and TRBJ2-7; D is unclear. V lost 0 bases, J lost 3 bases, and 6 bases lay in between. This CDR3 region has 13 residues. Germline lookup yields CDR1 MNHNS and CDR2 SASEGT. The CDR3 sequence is CASSEAPIYEQYF. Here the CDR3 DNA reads TGTGCCAGCAGTGAAGCGCCCATCTACGAGCAGTACTTC.